This TCR beta chain comes out of a study of identical twins. This clonotype has a handful of counts. This CDR3 is 12 amino acids long. Trimming removed 8 bases at V and 2 bases at J, with 10 bases between. Each CDR3 protein is one row after TCRdb ran MiXCR on the 5' RACE reads. The sample carries 400,000 to 650,000 distinct CDR3 sequences, roughly 21% recorded once. These same records also appear under a second study, on T cells expressing NK-cell markers.

Sequenced: CD4+ T cells sorted from blood. The V and J genes are TRBV12-3 or TRBV12-4 and TRBJ2-7; TRBD1 is a possible D gene (5 bases). The receptor was derived from a woman under 30 in good health. DNA for the CDR3: TGTGCCAGCCAGGGATCCCCCTACGAGCAGTACTTC. It encodes CASQGSPYEQYF.